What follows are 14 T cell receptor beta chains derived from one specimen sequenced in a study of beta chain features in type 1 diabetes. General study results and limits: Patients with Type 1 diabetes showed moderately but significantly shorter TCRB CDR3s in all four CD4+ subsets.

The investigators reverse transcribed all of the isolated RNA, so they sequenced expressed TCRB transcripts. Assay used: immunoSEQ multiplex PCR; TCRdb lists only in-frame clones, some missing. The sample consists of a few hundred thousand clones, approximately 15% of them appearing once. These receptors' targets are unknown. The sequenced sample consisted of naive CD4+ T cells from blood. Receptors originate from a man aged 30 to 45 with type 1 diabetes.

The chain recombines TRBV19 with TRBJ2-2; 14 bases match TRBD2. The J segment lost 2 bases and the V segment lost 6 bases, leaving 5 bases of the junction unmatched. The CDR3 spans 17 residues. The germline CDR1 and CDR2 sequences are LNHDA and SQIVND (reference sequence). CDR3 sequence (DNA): TGTGCCAGTAGCCCCGGGACTAGCGGGGGAAACACCGGGGAGCTGTTTTTT. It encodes CASSPGTSGGNTGELFF. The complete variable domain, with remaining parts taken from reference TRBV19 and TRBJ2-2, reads DGGITQSPKYLFRKEGQNVTLSCEQNLNHDAMYWYRQDPGQGLRLIYYSQIVNDFQKGDIAEGYSVSREKKESFPLTVTSAQKNPTAFYLCASSPGTSGGNTGELFFGEGSRLTVL.

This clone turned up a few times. CDR3 sequence: CATTQGVAEAFF. DNA for the CDR3: TGTGCCACCACCCAGGGTGTTGCTGAAGCTTTCTTT. V gene TRBV15 combines with J gene TRBJ1-1; the D gene is possibly TRBD1 (5 bases). Trimming took off 7 bases at V and 6 bases at J, with 12 bases between the two ends. CDR1 LNHNV and CDR2 YYDKDF come from the germline V gene (reference sequence). The CDR3 has 12 amino acids.

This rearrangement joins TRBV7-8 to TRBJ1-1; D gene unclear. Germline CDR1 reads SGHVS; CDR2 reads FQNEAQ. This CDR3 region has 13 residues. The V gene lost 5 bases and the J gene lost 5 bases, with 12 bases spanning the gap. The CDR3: CASSPKPGTEAFF. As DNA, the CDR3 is TGTGCCAGCAGCCCAAAGCCAGGTACTGAAGCTTTCTTT. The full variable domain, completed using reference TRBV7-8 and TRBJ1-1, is GAGVSQSPRYKVAKRGQDVALRCDPISGHVSLFWYQQALGQGPEFLTYFQNEAQLDKSGLPSDRFFAERPEGSVSTLKIQRTQQEDSAVYLCASSPKPGTEAFFGQGTRLTVV.

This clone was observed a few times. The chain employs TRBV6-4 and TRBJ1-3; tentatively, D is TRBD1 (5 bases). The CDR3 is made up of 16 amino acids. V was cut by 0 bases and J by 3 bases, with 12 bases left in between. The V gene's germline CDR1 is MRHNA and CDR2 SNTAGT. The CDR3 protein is CASSDSGHSFGNTIYF. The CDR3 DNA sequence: TGTGCCAGCAGTGACTCCGGACACTCTTTTGGAAACACCATATATTTT.

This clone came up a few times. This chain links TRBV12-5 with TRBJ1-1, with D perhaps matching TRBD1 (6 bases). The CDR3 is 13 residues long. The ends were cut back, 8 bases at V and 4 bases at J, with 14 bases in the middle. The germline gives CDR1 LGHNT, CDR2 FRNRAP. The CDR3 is CASKRGRGTEAFF. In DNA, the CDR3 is TGTGCTAGTAAACGGGGCAGGGGCACTGAAGCTTTCTTT.

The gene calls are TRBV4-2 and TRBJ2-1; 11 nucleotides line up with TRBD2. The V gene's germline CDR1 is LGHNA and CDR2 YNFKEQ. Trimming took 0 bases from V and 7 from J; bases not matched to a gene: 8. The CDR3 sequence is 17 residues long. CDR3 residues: CASSQEGTSGWANEQFF. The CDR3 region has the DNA TGTGCCAGCAGCCAAGAGGGGACTAGCGGTTGGGCAAATGAGCAGTTCTTC.

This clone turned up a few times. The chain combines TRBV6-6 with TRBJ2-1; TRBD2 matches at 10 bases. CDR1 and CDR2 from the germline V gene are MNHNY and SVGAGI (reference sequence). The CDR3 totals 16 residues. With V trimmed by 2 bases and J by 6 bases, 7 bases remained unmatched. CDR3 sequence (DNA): TGTGCCAGCAGTTACCTTAGCGGGAGGAAAGGCAATGAGCAGTTCTTC. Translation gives CASSYLSGRKGNEQFF.

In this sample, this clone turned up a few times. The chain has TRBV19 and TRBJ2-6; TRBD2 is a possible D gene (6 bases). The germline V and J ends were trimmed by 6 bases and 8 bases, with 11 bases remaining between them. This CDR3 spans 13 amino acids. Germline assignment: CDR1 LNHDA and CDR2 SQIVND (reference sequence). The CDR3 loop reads CASSWRDTNVLTF. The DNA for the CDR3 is TGTGCCAGTAGCTGGAGGGATACCAACGTCCTGACTTTC.

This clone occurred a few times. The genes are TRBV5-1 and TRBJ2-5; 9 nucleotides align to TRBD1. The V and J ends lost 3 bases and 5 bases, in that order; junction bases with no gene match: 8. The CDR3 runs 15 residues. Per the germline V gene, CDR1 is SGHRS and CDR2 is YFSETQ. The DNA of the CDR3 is TGCGCCAGCAGCTCGGGACAGGGCGGTTTGGAGACCCAGTACTTC. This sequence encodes CASSSGQGGLETQYF.

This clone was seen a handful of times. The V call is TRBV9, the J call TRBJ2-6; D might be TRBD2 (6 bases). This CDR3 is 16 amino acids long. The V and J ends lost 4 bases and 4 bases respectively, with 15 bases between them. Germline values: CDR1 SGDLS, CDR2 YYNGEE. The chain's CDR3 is CASSSNRERGANVLTF. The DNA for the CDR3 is TGTGCCAGCAGCTCTAATCGGGAGAGGGGGGCCAACGTCCTGACTTTC.

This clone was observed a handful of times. The CDR3, as DNA: TGTGCCACCAGCAGAGACTACCGGGACTACACAGATACGCAGTATTTT. This gives the protein CATSRDYRDYTDTQYF. The chain uses TRBV15 and TRBJ2-3; 7 bases fit TRBD2. V shed 0 bases, J shed 2 bases, and the junction held 5 bases outside the gene matches. CDR1 and CDR2 from the germline V gene are LNHNV and YYDKDF (reference sequence). CDR3 length: 16 residues.

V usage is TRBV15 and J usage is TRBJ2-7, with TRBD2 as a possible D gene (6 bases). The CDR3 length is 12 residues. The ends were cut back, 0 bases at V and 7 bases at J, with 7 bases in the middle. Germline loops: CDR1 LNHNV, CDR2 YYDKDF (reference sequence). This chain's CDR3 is CATSRDRGEQYF. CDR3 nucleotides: TGTGCCACCAGCAGAGATCGGGGGGAGCAGTACTTC.

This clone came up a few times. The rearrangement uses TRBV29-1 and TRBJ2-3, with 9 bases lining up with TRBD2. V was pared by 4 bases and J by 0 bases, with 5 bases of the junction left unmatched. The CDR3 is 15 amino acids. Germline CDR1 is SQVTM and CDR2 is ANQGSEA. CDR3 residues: CSVVWLAGSTDTQYF. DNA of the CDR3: TGCAGCGTTGTATGGCTAGCGGGGAGCACAGATACGCAGTATTTT.

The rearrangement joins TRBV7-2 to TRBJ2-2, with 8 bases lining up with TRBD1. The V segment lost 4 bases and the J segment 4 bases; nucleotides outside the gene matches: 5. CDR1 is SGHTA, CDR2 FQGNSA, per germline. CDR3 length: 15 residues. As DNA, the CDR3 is TGTGCCAGCAGCTCTCGACAGGGGAGCACCGGGGAGCTGTTTTTT. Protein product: CASSSRQGSTGELFF.